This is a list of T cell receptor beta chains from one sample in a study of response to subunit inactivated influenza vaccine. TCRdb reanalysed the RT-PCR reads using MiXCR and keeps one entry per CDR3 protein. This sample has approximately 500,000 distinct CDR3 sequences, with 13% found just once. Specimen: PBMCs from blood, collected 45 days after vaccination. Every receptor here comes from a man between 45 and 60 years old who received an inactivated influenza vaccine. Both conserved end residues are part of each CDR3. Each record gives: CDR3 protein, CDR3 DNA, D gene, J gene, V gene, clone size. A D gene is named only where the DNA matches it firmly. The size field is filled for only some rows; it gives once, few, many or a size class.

CASRGGGQSYNSPLHF TGTGCCAGCAGAGGGGGGGGGCAGAGTTATAATTCACCCCTCCACTTT . TRBJ1-6 TRBV12-3/TRBV12-4 few
CASSPGTGSRYNEQFF TGTGCCAGCAGCCCCGGGACAGGGAGTCGCTACAATGAGCAGTTCTTC TRBD1 TRBJ2-1 TRBV7-2 .
CASRRQTGGGGNEQFF TGTGCCAGCAGAAGACAGACAGGGGGCGGGGGGAATGAGCAGTTCTTC TRBD1 TRBJ2-1 TRBV12-3/TRBV12-4 .
CASSVFSSNPPQHF TGTGCCAGCAGTGTGTTCAGCTCCAATCCGCCCCAGCATTTT . TRBJ1-5 TRBV12-3/TRBV12-4 .
CASSPLGQGRTQYF TGCGCCAGCAGCCCCCTCGGACAGGGGAGGACCCAGTACTTC TRBD1 TRBJ2-5 TRBV4-3 .
CSARGSSRDPSKLFF TGCAGTGCTAGAGGCAGCTCCAGGGACCCATCAAAACTGTTTTTT . TRBJ1-4 TRBV20-1 .
CASSSNPISYNEQFF TGTGCCAGCAGCTCCAACCCGATCAGTTACAATGAGCAGTTCTTC . TRBJ2-1 TRBV11-2 .
CAISESQGVVEPQHF TGTGCCATCAGTGAGTCCCAGGGAGTAGTCGAGCCCCAGCATTTT . TRBJ1-5 TRBV10-3 many
CASHPMGSGRGNEQFF TGTGCCTCCCACCCGATGGGTAGCGGGAGGGGTAATGAGCAGTTCTTC TRBD2 TRBJ2-1 TRBV10-3 .
CAISESRESKNIQYF TGTGCCATCAGTGAGTCGCGGGAGTCCAAAAACATTCAGTACTTC TRBD2 TRBJ2-4 TRBV10-3 few
CASSPHPEYEQYF TGTGCCAGCAGCCCTCACCCGGAGTACGAGCAGTACTTC . TRBJ2-7 TRBV7-8 .
CASSLALGSSSYEQYF TGTGCCAGCAGCTTAGCACTCGGGAGTAGCTCCTACGAGCAGTACTTC . TRBJ2-7 TRBV7-9 few
CASSQDHTGGYGYTF TGCGCCAGCAGCCAAGACCACACAGGGGGCTATGGCTACACCTTC TRBD1 TRBJ1-2 TRBV4-3 .
CASSSLLGSDTQYF TGCGCCAGCAGCTCGCTTTTGGGCTCAGATACGCAGTATTTT . TRBJ2-3 TRBV5-1 .
CASSYSPRRNTEAFF TGTGCCAGCAGTTACTCCCCTAGGAGGAACACTGAAGCTTTCTTT . TRBJ1-1 TRBV6-2/TRBV6-3 few
CSAPNGGINTGELFF TGCAGTGCTCCAAATGGGGGGATAAACACCGGGGAGCTGTTTTTT . TRBJ2-2 TRBV20-1 .
CASSQEGLASGELFF TGTGCCAGCAGCCAAGAGGGACTAGCTTCCGGGGAGCTGTTTTTT TRBD2 TRBJ2-2 TRBV4-2 few
CASSVAGASDTQYF TGTGCCAGCAGCGTAGCGGGAGCGTCAGATACGCAGTATTTT TRBD2 TRBJ2-3 TRBV25-1 many
CASSGSTPADTQYF TGCGCCAGCAGCGGATCAACACCCGCAGATACGCAGTATTTT . TRBJ2-3 TRBV5-1 few
CASSYVAGSTDTQYF TGTGCCAGCAGTTACGTCGCGGGTAGCACAGATACGCAGTATTTT . TRBJ2-3 TRBV6-2/TRBV6-3 .
CSVLRDRGPGFRNEQFF TGCAGCGTTCTCCGGGACAGGGGCCCTGGTTTTCGAAATGAGCAGTTCTTC TRBD1 TRBJ2-1 TRBV29-1 .
CSAPTSGRSNEQFF TGCAGTGCCCCGACTAGCGGGAGGAGCAATGAGCAGTTCTTC TRBD2 TRBJ2-1 TRBV20-1 .
CASRLTSLSNQPQHF TGCGCCAGCAGGCTGACGAGTCTTAGCAATCAGCCCCAGCATTTT . TRBJ1-5 TRBV5-1 few
CASSSYAGHTEAFF TGCGCCAGCAGCTCCTACGCAGGGCACACTGAAGCTTTCTTT . TRBJ1-1 TRBV5-1 many
CASSFKLAGANEQYF TGCGCCAGCAGCTTTAAACTAGCGGGAGCTAACGAGCAGTACTTC TRBD2 TRBJ2-7 TRBV5-1 many
CASSRSRGLIYEQYF TGTGCCAGCAGCCGAAGCAGGGGGCTTATATACGAGCAGTACTTC TRBD1 TRBJ2-7 TRBV7-9 few
CAISDEVAYEQHF TGTGCCATCAGTGACGAGGTGGCCTACGAGCAGCACTTC . TRBJ2-7 TRBV10-3 .
CASSPEPGADTQYF TGTGCCAGCAGCCCAGAGCCGGGTGCAGATACGCAGTATTTT . TRBJ2-3 TRBV9 few
CSVAGTGTTGELFF TGCAGCGTTGCCGGGACAGGGACCACCGGGGAGCTGTTTTTT TRBD1 TRBJ2-2 TRBV29-1 .
CASSDPSYEQHF TGTGCCAGCAGCGACCCATCCTACGAGCAGCACTTC . TRBJ2-7 TRBV6-1 .
CASSGQTTDTQYF TGCGCCAGCAGCGGACAGACCACAGATACGCAGTATTTT . TRBJ2-3 TRBV5-1 many
CSASPTFQETQYF TGCAGTGCTAGTCCCACCTTCCAAGAGACCCAGTACTTC . TRBJ2-5 TRBV20-1 .
CSAQKGGEQYF TGCAGCGCTCAAAAGGGAGGCGAGCAGTACTTC . TRBJ2-7 TRBV29-1 .
CAIKFGGTPGTGELFF TGTGCCATCAAGTTTGGGGGGACACCTGGAACCGGGGAGCTGTTTTTT . TRBJ2-2 TRBV10-3 few
CASRRPGSRSGANVLTF TGTGCCAGCAGACGTCCCGGCTCCCGCTCTGGGGCCAACGTCCTGACTTTC . TRBJ2-6 TRBV11-2 .
CASSRGTGGSRTEAFF TGTGCCAGCAGCCGCGGGACAGGGGGCTCTAGGACTGAAGCTTTCTTT TRBD1 TRBJ1-1 TRBV7-8 few
CASSQRASPYNEQFF TGTGCCAGCAGCCAAAGGGCTTCCCCCTACAATGAGCAGTTCTTC . TRBJ2-1 TRBV7-2 .
CASSAGQLNSPLHF TGCGCCAGCAGCGCGGGACAGCTCAATTCACCCCTCCACTTT TRBD1 TRBJ1-6 TRBV5-1 few
CASSPVSIEPETYEQYF TGTGCCAGCAGCCCCGTGTCTATTGAGCCCGAAACCTACGAGCAGTACTTC . TRBJ2-7 TRBV11-2 .
CASGTSNYGYTF TGTGCCAGCGGGACCTCTAACTATGGCTACACCTTC . TRBJ1-2 TRBV28 few
CASSPDRTGYNEQFF TGTGCCAGCTCACCAGACAGGACAGGGTACAATGAGCAGTTCTTC TRBD1 TRBJ2-1 TRBV18 .
CAISSGRSTDTQYF TGTGCCATCAGCTCGGGACGCAGCACAGATACGCAGTATTTT . TRBJ2-3 TRBV10-3 .
CASRDSYNSPLHF TGTGCCAGCAGGGACTCCTATAATTCACCCCTCCACTTT . TRBJ1-6 TRBV3-1 .
CASSVGQVITDTQYF TGTGCCAGCAGTGTTGGGCAGGTCATTACAGATACGCAGTATTTT . TRBJ2-3 TRBV25-1 many
CSASPGGAEAFF TGCAGTGCTAGTCCCGGTGGGGCTGAAGCTTTCTTT . TRBJ1-1 TRBV20-1 few
CASSFDGSREKLFF TGTGCCAGCAGCTTTGATGGCAGCCGTGAAAAACTGTTTTTT . TRBJ1-4 TRBV7-9 .
CATSPRFQETQYF TGTGCCACCAGTCCACGGTTCCAAGAGACCCAGTACTTC . TRBJ2-5 TRBV24-1 few
CASSLERGLSTDTQYF TGTGCCAGCAGTTTGGAGCGGGGACTCTCCACAGATACGCAGTATTTT TRBD2 TRBJ2-3 TRBV12-3/TRBV12-4 .
CASRLSTGREDTQYF TGTGCCAGCAGACTCTCGACAGGCAGGGAAGATACGCAGTATTTT . TRBJ2-3 TRBV12-3/TRBV12-4 .
CASSLRSSGGLSSYNEQFF TGTGCCAGCAGTTTGAGGTCTAGCGGGGGCCTCAGCTCCTACAATGAGCAGTTCTTC TRBD2 TRBJ2-1 TRBV2 .
CASSLAQYGYTF TGTGCCAGCAGTTTAGCACAGTATGGCTACACCTTC . TRBJ1-2 TRBV12-3/TRBV12-4 .
CASSLDTGNYNEQFF TGCGCCAGCAGCTTAGATACAGGGAATTACAATGAGCAGTTCTTC . TRBJ2-1 TRBV5-1 many
CASSPPGLPRDTDTQYF TGTGCCAGCAGTCCCCCGGGACTCCCTAGGGACACAGATACGCAGTATTTT . TRBJ2-3 TRBV12-3/TRBV12-4 once